The 19 T cell receptor beta chains in this list originate from one sample, sequenced in a study of Graves' ophthalmopathy and Graves' hyperthyroidism. The sequenced template was RNA, covering the TCR beta CDR3 region. HTBI primers were employed in first-round RT-PCR, then a second-round multiplex PCR followed. Each CDR3 protein gets one entry after TCRdb re-called the multiplex PCR reads with MiXCR. The data contain 500,000 to 700,000 distinct CDR3 sequences, about 35% of them singletons. What was sequenced was peripheral blood or thyroid tissue (not recorded which). These receptors all stem from an adult man with Graves' hyperthyroidism.

The table lists this clonotype with many counts. This chain uses TRBV10-3 with TRBJ1-1, with TRBD1 matching over 7 bases. V trimming: 5 bases; J trimming: 1 base; junction bases outside the gene matches: 7. CDR1 is ENHRY, CDR2 SYGVKD, per germline. The CDR3 consists of 15 residues. The CDR3 loop reads CAISRQGRENTEAFF. The CDR3 coding sequence is TGTGCCATCAGTCGACAGGGACGGGAGAACACTGAAGCTTTCTTT.

The rearrangement joins TRBV29-1 to TRBJ2-3; a weak D match, TRBD2 (6 bases). The CDR3 is made up of 15 amino acids. The germline V and J ends were trimmed by 5 bases and 4 bases, with 19 bases remaining between them. Germline V CDR1 and CDR2: SQVTM, ANQGSEA. This CDR3 reads CSVPGLTGAPDTQYF. The CDR3 DNA is TGCAGCGTTCCTGGACTAACCGGGGCCCCAGATACGCAGTATTTT.

In its sample, this clonotype was seen a few times. The rearrangement uses TRBV14 and TRBJ1-1, with a weak D call TRBD1 (6 bases). This CDR3 contains 15 residues. Per germline, CDR1 SGHDN and CDR2 FVKESK. V shed 0 bases and J shed 3 bases, with 11 bases lying between them. In nucleotides, the CDR3 is TGTGCCAGCAGCCAAGAGGGTAGGGGGTACACTGAAGCTTTCTTT. Its translation: CASSQEGRGYTEAFF.

This clonotype has a count of ten or more. J is TRBJ1-4 and V is TRBV20-1; TRBD1 matches 8 bases. The germline V gene encodes CDR1 DFQATT and CDR2 SNEGSKA (reference sequence). The ends lost 6 bases at V and 5 bases at J; junction bases unmatched: 11. This CDR3 has 15 amino acids. The CDR3 sequence: CSALGRDRRNEKLFF. The CDR3, as DNA: TGCAGTGCCCTAGGGAGGGACAGGCGAAATGAAAAACTGTTTTTT.

This clonotype was seen only a few times. The chain links TRBV6-5 to TRBJ1-2; D is uncertain. Germline V gene sequence: CDR1 MNHEY, CDR2 SVGAGI. The ends were cut back, 7 bases at V and 6 bases at J, with 12 bases in the middle. This CDR3 has 12 amino acids. This CDR3 reads CASKGLKDGYTF. DNA of the CDR3: TGTGCCAGCAAAGGTTTGAAGGATGGCTACACCTTC.

V is TRBV24-1 and J is TRBJ2-5; 13 bases map to TRBD2. Near its end, the DNA agrees better with TRBJ2-1, so the J call may be wrong. The CDR3 covers 19 residues. The germline V gene has CDR1 KGHDR and CDR2 SFDVKD. CDR3 amino acids: CATSPLSGTSGNSYNEQFF. In nucleotides, the CDR3 is TGTGCCACCAGTCCTCTATCCGGGACTAGCGGGAATTCCTACAATGAGCAGTTCTTC.

This clonotype was counted only a few times. V gene TRBV7-8 combines with J gene TRBJ2-3; 11 nucleotides agree with TRBD2. The V gene's germline CDR1 is SGHVS and CDR2 FQNEAQ. Losses at the gene ends were 1 base for V and 2 bases for J; bases not matched to a gene: 5. The CDR3 is made up of 17 amino acids. CDR3 in DNA: TGTGCCAGCAGCTTAGTGGCACTAGCGGGAGTCACAGATACGCAGTATTTT. It specifies CASSLVALAGVTDTQYF.

The rearrangement uses TRBV29-1 and TRBJ1-2, with D possibly matching TRBD1 (5 bases). The CDR3 spans 14 residues. Germline V gene data show CDR1 as SQVTM and CDR2 as ANQGSEA. Trimming left V 7 bases short and J 0 bases short, with 15 bases between. CDR3 nucleotides: TGCAGCGGAACCACGACAGACACTAACTATGGCTACACCTTC. It specifies CSGTTTDTNYGYTF.

The gene calls are TRBV7-9 and TRBJ1-4, with D uncertain. V gave up 3 bases and J gave up 8 bases, with 13 bases separating them. The CDR3 has 14 residues. Germline V gives CDR1 SEHNR, CDR2 FQNEAQ (reference sequence). In nucleotides, the CDR3 is TGTGCCAGCAGCTTGACTAGCCTGGAGGAAAAACTGTTTTTT. Amino acid sequence: CASSLTSLEEKLFF. Full variable domain (remainder filled in from reference TRBV7-9 and TRBJ1-4): DTGVSQNPRHKITKRGQNVTFRCDPISEHNRLYWYRQTLGQGPEFLTYFQNEAQLEKSRLLSDRFSAERPKGSFSTLEIQRTEQGDSAMYLCASSLTSLEEKLFFGSGTQLSVL.

This sequence joins TRBV5-1 and TRBJ1-4, with unresolved D. CDR1 SGHRS and CDR2 YFSETQ come from the germline V gene. Trimming cost V 1 base and J 1 base, with 11 bases left between them. There are 16 residues in the CDR3. CDR3 sequence (DNA): TGCGCCAGCAGCTTGCTGTCAGTTGGAACTAATGAAAAACTGTTTTTT. Encoded protein: CASSLLSVGTNEKLFF. Full variable domain (outside the CDR3, taken from reference TRBV5-1 and TRBJ1-4): KAGVTQTPRYLIKTRGQQVTLSCSPISGHRSVSWYQQTPGQGLQFLFEYFSETQRNKGNFPGRFSGRQFSNSRSEMNVSTLELGDSALYLCASSLLSVGTNEKLFFGSGTQLSVL.

J is TRBJ1-1 and V is TRBV7-9; D is uncertain. Germline V gene lookup returns CDR1 SEHNR and CDR2 FQNEAQ (reference sequence). CDR3 length equals 13 residues. Trimming took 3 bases from V and 2 from J, leaving 7 bases between them. CDR3: CASSFHTNTEAFF. The CDR3 DNA reads TGTGCCAGCAGCTTCCACACAAACACTGAAGCTTTCTTT.

This clonotype was counted only a few times. The chain links TRBV15 to TRBJ2-3; the match to TRBD2 covers 7 bases. The CDR3 totals 15 residues. V gave up 0 bases and J gave up 3 bases; unmatched junction bases: 3. Germline lookup yields CDR1 LNHNV and CDR2 YYDKDF (reference sequence). In DNA form, the CDR3 reads TGTGCCACCAGCAGAGAAGCGGGAAGGACAGATACGCAGTATTTT. Its translation is CATSREAGRTDTQYF.

This clonotype was counted at least ten times. This chain joins TRBV11-2 and TRBJ2-5, with 7 positions matching TRBD1. Germline CDR1 SGHAT, CDR2 FQNNGV. The CDR3 loop spans 12 amino acids. V trimming: 5 bases; J trimming: 3 bases; junction bases outside the gene matches: 0. CDR3 region: CASSGTEETQYF. The CDR3 DNA follows: TGTGCCAGCAGCGGGACAGAAGAGACCCAGTACTTC.

Concerning this clonotype itself: The junction departs from the called germline gene at one end, perhaps through a read error. The chain recombines TRBV24-1 with TRBJ2-5, with TRBD2 matching 16 bases. Germline CDR1 and CDR2: KGHDR and SFDVKD. The CDR3 length is 14 residues. As DNA, the CDR3 is TGTGCCACCAGGGGGACTAGCGGGAGGGATGAGCAATTCTTC. Its translation is CATRGTSGRDEQFF.

This clonotype was detected many times. This chain uses TRBV20-1 with TRBJ2-7; maybe TRBD2 (6 bases). In germline, CDR1 is DFQATT, CDR2 SNEGSKA (reference sequence). This CDR3 contains 14 residues. Trimming removed 0 bases at V and 5 bases at J, with 14 bases between. The CDR3, as DNA: TGCAGTGCTAGAGATCGGACCTCTAGCGACGAGCAGTACTTC. Its translation is CSARDRTSSDEQYF.

This clonotype was counted between two and nine times. The chain has TRBV12-3 or TRBV12-4 and TRBJ1-5; no reliable D call. Trimming removed 3 bases at V and 4 bases at J, with 4 bases between. The CDR3 extends over 12 amino acids. CDR3 amino acids: CASSFENQPQHF. The CDR3, as DNA: TGTGCCAGCAGTTTTGAGAATCAGCCCCAGCATTTT.

CDR3 in amino acids: CASSPGTVTQETQYF. The CDR3 DNA follows: TGTGCCAGCAGCCCCGGGACAGTAACACAAGAGACCCAGTACTTC. The V and J genes are TRBV6-5 and TRBJ2-5; 7 positions agree with TRBD1. Germline trimming cut 6 bases from V and 2 bases from J; bases unmatched to any gene: 9. This CDR3 comprises 15 residues. The germline V gene has CDR1 MNHEY and CDR2 SVGAGI.

This clonotype was detected many times. This rearrangement joins TRBV7-9 to TRBJ1-6; 10 bases align to TRBD1. Germline loops: CDR1 SEHNR, CDR2 FQNEAQ (reference sequence). V lost 8 bases and J lost 10; bases outside the gene matches: 8. CDR3 length: 14 amino acids. DNA for the CDR3: TGTGCCAGCGCCTCGACAGGGGGCCGGTCACCCCTCCACTTT. Residues: CASASTGGRSPLHF.

V usage is TRBV7-2 and J usage is TRBJ2-7; a weak D match, TRBD2 (6 bases). Germline V gene lookup returns CDR1 SGHTA and CDR2 FQGNSA. Trimming pared 5 bases from V and 10 bases from J, leaving 12 bases between. The CDR3 has 11 residues. CDR3 region: CASSDSGSQYF. The CDR3 bases are TGTGCCAGCAGCGATTCCGGGAGTCAGTACTTC.